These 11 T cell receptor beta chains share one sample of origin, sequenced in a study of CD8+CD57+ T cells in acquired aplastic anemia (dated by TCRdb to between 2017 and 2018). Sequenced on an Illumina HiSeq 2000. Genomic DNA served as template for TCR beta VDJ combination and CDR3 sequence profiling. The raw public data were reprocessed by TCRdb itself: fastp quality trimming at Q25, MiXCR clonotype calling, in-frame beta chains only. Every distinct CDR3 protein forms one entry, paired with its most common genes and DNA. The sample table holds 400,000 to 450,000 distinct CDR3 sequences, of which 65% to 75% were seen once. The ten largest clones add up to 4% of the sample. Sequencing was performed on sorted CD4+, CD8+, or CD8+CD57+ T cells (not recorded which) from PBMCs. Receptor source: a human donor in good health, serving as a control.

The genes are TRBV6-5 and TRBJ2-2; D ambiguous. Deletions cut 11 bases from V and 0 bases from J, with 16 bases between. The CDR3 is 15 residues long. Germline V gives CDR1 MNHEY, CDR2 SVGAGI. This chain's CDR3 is CASDIGPANTGELFF. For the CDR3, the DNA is TGTGCCTCTGATATTGGTCCTGCGAACACCGGGGAGCTGTTTTTT.

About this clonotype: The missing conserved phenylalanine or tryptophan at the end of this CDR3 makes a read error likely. DNA of the CDR3: TGTGCCACCAGTCCTCCCAGGGTGGTAGCTTTCAAG. It encodes CATSPPRVVAFK. The chain uses TRBV24-1 and TRBJ1-1; D might be TRBD1 (5 bases). The ends were cut back, 6 bases at V and 10 bases at J, with 14 bases in the middle. The germline gives CDR1 KGHDR, CDR2 SFDVKD. CDR3 size: 12 residues.

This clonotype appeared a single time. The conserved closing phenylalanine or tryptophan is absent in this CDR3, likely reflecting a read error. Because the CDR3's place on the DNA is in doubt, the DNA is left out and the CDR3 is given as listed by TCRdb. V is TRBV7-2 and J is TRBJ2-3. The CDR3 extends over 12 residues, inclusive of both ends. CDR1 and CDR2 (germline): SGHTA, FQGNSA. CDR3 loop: CASSDRTASTWV.

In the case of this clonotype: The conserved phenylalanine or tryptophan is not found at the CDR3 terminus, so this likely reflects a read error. The CDR3 is CSVGAGMNTEAFL. In DNA form, the CDR3 reads TGCAGCGTTGGGGCAGGTATGAACACTGAAGCTTTCCTT. This sequence joins TRBV29-1 and TRBJ1-1, with D unclear. CDR1 SQVTM and CDR2 ANQGSEA come from the germline V gene. The CDR3 sequence is 13 residues long. Trimming took 4 bases from V and 0 from J, leaving 9 bases between them.

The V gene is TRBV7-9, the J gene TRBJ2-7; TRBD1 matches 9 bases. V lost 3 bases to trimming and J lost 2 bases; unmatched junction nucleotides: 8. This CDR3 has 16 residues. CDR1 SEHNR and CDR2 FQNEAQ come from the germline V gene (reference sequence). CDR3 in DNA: TGTGCCAGCAGCTTCCGAACCGGGACAGGGACCTACGAGCAGTACTTC. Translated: CASSFRTGTGTYEQYF.

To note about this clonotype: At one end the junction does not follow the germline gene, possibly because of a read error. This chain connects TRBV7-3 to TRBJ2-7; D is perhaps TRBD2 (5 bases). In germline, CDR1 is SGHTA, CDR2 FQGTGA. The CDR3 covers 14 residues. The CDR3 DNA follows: TGTGCCACCAGCGGAACCTATAGCTCCTACCGGCAGTACTTC. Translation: CATSGTYSSYRQYF.

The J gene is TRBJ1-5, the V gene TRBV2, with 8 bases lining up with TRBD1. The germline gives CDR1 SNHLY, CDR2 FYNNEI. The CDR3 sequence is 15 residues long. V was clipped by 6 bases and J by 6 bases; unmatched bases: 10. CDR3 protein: CASRVDRGDGQPQHF. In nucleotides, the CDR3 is TGTGCCAGCAGGGTTGACAGGGGAGATGGTCAGCCCCAGCATTTT. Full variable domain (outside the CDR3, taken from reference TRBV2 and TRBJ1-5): EPEVTQTPSHQVTQMGQEVILRCVPISNHLYFYWYRQILGQKVEFLVSFYNNEISEKSEIFDDQFSVERPDGSNFTLKIRSTKLEDSAMYFCASRVDRGDGQPQHFGDGTRLSIL.

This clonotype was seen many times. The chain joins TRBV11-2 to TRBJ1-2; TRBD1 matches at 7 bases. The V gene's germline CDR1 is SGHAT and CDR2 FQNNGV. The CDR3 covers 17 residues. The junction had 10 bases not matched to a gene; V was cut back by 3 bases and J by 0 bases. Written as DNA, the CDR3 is TGTGCCAGCAGCTTTCACAGGGGAGGCTACGCTAACTATGGCTACACCTTC. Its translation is CASSFHRGGYANYGYTF. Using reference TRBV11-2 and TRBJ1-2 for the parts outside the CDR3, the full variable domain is EAGVAQSPRYKIIEKRQSVAFWCNPISGHATLYWYQQILGQGPKLLIQFQNNGVVDDSQLPKDRFSAERLKGVDSTLKIQPAKLEDSAVYLCASSFHRGGYANYGYTFGSGTRLTVV.

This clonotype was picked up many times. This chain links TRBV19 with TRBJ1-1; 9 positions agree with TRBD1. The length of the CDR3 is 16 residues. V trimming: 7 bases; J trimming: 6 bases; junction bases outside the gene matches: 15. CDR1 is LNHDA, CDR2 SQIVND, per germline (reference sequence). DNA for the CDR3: TGTGCCAGTATGAGGGGTGTAGGGACAGGGCCACCTGAAGCTTTCTTT. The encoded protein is CASMRGVGTGPPEAFF.

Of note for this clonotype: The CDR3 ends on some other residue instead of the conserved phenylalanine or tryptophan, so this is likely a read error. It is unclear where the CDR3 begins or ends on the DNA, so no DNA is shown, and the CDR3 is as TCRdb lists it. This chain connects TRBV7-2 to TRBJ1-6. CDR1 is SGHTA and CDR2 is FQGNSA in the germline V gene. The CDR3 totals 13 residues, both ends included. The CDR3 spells CASSLALVLCLRA.

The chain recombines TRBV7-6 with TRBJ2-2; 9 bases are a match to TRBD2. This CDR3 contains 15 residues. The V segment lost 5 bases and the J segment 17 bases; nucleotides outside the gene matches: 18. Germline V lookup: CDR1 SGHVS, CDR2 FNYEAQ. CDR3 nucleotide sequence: TGTGCCAGCAGCCGGCGGGGGGGGGTCACCGATAATCTATTTTTT. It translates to CASSRRGGVTDNLFF.